This T cell receptor (beta chain) was obtained from a study of Graves' ophthalmopathy and Graves' hyperthyroidism. This clonotype was seen many times. TCR beta CDR3 amplification used RNA transcripts. Second-round multiplex PCR came after first-round RT-PCR with HTBI primers. TCRdb reprocessed the multiplex PCR reads via MiXCR and lists one record per CDR3 protein. Of approximately 210,000 distinct CDR3 sequences listed, around a fifth are singletons. J lost 1 base, V lost 4 bases, and 11 bases had no gene match. The V gene's germline CDR1 is MGHDK and CDR2 SYGVNS. This CDR3 spans 17 amino acids. Moderate-to-severe activity, CAS ≥3, NOSPECS ≥4 and a duration under 3 months were seen in donors with ophthalmopathy.

This TCR was recovered from a woman in her forties or fifties with Graves' ophthalmopathy. The sequencing sample was made of peripheral blood. The V and J genes are TRBV25-1 and TRBJ2-7; 9 bases agree with TRBD1. The CDR3 is CASSGQKPGQGSYEQYF. As DNA, the CDR3 is TGTGCCAGCAGTGGACAAAAACCGGGACAGGGTTCCTACGAGCAGTACTTC.